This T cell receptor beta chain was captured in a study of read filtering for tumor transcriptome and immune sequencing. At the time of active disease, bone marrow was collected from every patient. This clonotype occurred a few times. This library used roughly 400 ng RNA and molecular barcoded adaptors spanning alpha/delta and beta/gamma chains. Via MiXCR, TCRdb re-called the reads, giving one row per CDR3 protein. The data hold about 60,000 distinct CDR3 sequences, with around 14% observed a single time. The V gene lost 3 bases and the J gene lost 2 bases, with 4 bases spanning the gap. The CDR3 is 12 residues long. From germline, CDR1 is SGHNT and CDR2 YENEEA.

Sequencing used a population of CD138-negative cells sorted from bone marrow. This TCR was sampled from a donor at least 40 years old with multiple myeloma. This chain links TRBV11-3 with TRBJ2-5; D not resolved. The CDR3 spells CASSLGQETQYF. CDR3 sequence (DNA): TGTGCCAGCAGCTTGGGTCAAGAGACCCAGTACTTC.